This TCR beta chain derives from a study of blood T cell repertoires in COVID-19. The assay was immunoSEQ multiplex PCR, and TCRdb's table has in-frame clones only and misses some. This sample has about 93,000 clones; approximately 86% occur once, and the top ten carry around a sixth. The junction had 2 bases not matched to a gene; V was cut back by 4 bases and J by 3 bases. CDR1 is SGHRS, CDR2 YFSETQ, per germline. The CDR3 totals 14 residues. The sample was peripheral blood. The source is a woman older than 75 with acute or convalescent COVID-19. The chain recombines TRBV5-1 with TRBJ2-2; TRBD1 matches at 8 bases. DNA of the CDR3: TGCGCCAGCAGCAAGGGACAGGACACCGGGGAGCTGTTTTTT. It codes for CASSKGQDTGELFF.